Below, one T cell receptor (beta chain) is given with its context. Antigen unknown. The genes are named according to mouse. Read data end 4 residues before the CDR3 end; the end is taken from the germline J gene. This record comes from a study of CD8+ T cells in alopecia areata. Study at large: Each recipient was a roughly 7-10-week-old female C3H/HeJ mouse given skin from an approximately 6-13-month-old C3H/HeJ donor with spontaneous alopecia.

Following extraction, RNA underwent reverse transcription to cDNA, which served as the sequencing template. Assay: immunoSEQ multiplex PCR; the TCRdb copy retains only in-frame clones and omits some. The data show around 100,000 clones, with none appearing a single time. Study-wide results and caveats: TCR sharing across patients was less clear than in mice, possibly HLA-related. In lesional scalp, particularly from alopecia totalis/universalis, clonality was higher than in normal scalp. Normal-skin resident alphabeta T cells also appear among scalp sample sequences.

The germline V gene has CDR1 GKSSPN and CDR2 SITVG. Trimming removed 2 bases from V and 2 bases from J; junction bases left unmatched: 5. The CDR3 contains 15 residues. The sequence derives from a C3H/HeJ mouse with alopecia areata. The mouse line has the MHC haplotype H2-k. This chain uses TRBV31 with TRBJ2-5, with 9 bases fitting TRBD2. The sequenced material came from lesional skin. The CDR3 sequence is CAWSITGGPQDTQYF. The covered CDR3 bases are TGTGCCTGGAGTATAACTGGGGGGCCCCAAGAC. The full variable domain, rest sourced from reference TRBV31 and TRBJ2-5, is AQTIHQWPVAEIKAVGSPLSLGCTIKGKSSPNLYWYWQATGGTLQQLFYSITVGQVESVVQLNLSASRPKDDQFILSTEKLLLSHSGFYLCAWSITGGPQDTQYFGPGTRLLVL.